Below, 8 T cell receptor beta chains from the same sample are listed, as sequenced in a study of response to subunit inactivated influenza vaccine. TCRdb re-analysed the RT-PCR reads in MiXCR, keeping a single row per CDR3 protein. This sample has some 570,000 distinct CDR3 sequences, with around 11% found just once. These data also featured in a second study, about T cells expressing NK-cell markers. That study reports: As the method of synthesis, 5'RACE template switching with UMIs yielded TCR beta cDNA.

The sequenced sample was PBMCs from blood, obtained on the day of vaccination. These receptors all stem from a man aged 45-60 years who received an inactivated influenza vaccine.

The sample holds a few counts of this clonotype. The V and J genes are TRBV28 and TRBJ2-2; D may be TRBD1 (6 bases). V was trimmed by 5 bases and J by 7 bases, leaving 20 bases between them. Germline V lookup: CDR1 MDHEN, CDR2 SYDVKM. This CDR3 has 16 residues. The CDR3 DNA is TGTGCCAGCAGTCCTAGGAGACAGGTCACGGGCGGGGAGCTGTTTTTT. This gives the protein CASSPRRQVTGGELFF. Supplemented by reference TRBV28 and TRBJ2-2, the full variable domain reads DVKVTQSSRYLVKRTGEKVFLECVQDMDHENMFWYRQDPGLGLRLIYFSYDVKMKEKGDIPEGYSVSREKKERFSLILESASTNQTSMYLCASSPRRQVTGGELFFGEGSRLTVL.

A remark on this clonotype: This may arise from a read error, as a much more abundant clone is one base away. The chain employs TRBV12-3 or TRBV12-4 and TRBJ2-1, with a possible D match to TRBD1 (6 bases). This CDR3 contains 13 residues. The CDR3 region has the DNA TGTGACAGCAGTTTTGACAGGTACAATGAGCAGTTCTTC. The encoded protein is CDSSFDRYNEQFF.

The CDR3 is CASSGGGGEKLFF. For the CDR3, the DNA is TGCGCCAGCAGTGGCGGGGGAGGCGAAAAACTGTTTTTT. The chain has TRBV5-1 and TRBJ1-4; TRBD1 is a possible D gene (5 bases). Germline loops: CDR1 SGHRS, CDR2 YFSETQ. V lost 5 bases and J 8 bases, leaving 13 bases between the germline ends. CDR3 length equals 13 residues.

The chain recombines TRBV6-1 with TRBJ1-6; TRBD1 matches at 7 bases. V lost 4 bases and J lost 1; bases outside the gene matches: 4. Germline V gives CDR1 MNHNS, CDR2 SASEGT. This CDR3 has 16 residues. CDR3 in amino acids: CASSVSRGSYNSPLHF. DNA for the CDR3: TGTGCCAGCAGTGTCTCCAGGGGGTCCTATAATTCACCCCTCCACTTT.

V usage is TRBV5-1 and J usage is TRBJ1-2, with D possibly matching TRBD1 (5 bases). The CDR3 is made up of 14 amino acids. V was pared by 1 base and J by 1 base, with 8 bases between. CDR1 and CDR2 from the germline V gene are SGHRS and YFSETQ. The CDR3 loop reads CASSLIDSNYGYTF. CDR3 nucleotides: TGCGCCAGCAGCTTGATTGACAGTAACTATGGCTACACCTTC. Together with reference TRBV5-1 and TRBJ1-2, the CDR3 gives the full variable domain: KAGVTQTPRYLIKTRGQQVTLSCSPISGHRSVSWYQQTPGQGLQFLFEYFSETQRNKGNFPGRFSGRQFSNSRSEMNVSTLELGDSALYLCASSLIDSNYGYTFGSGTRLTVV.

In this sample, this clonotype turned up a few times. This sequence joins TRBV18 and TRBJ2-5; D is perhaps TRBD1 (6 bases). Germline CDR1 KGHSH, CDR2 LQKENI. V gave up 0 bases and J gave up 2 bases, with 7 bases separating them. The CDR3 sequence is 14 residues long. CDR3 bases: TGTGCCAGCTCACCACCTCAGGGGCAAGAGACCCAGTACTTC. Translation: CASSPPQGQETQYF. The full variable domain, with the rest looked up from reference TRBV18 and TRBJ2-5, is NAGVMQNPRHLVRRRGQEARLRCSPMKGHSHVYWYRQLPEEGLKFMVYLQKENIIDESGMPKERFSAEFPKEGPSILRIQQVVRGDSAAYFCASSPPQGQETQYFGPGTRLLVL.

V usage is TRBV18 and J usage is TRBJ2-2; no reliable D call. Germline-derived CDR1 and CDR2 are KGHSH and LQKENI. V was shortened by 0 bases and J by 1 base, with 6 bases between the two germline ends. This CDR3 has 15 amino acids. CDR3 sequence (DNA): TGTGCCAGCTCACCACCATCAGAGAACACCGGGGAGCTGTTTTTT. Its protein product is CASSPPSENTGELFF.

This clonotype was detected a few times. This chain links TRBV6-2 or TRBV6-3 with TRBJ2-1; 14 positions match TRBD2. Germline values: CDR1 MNHEY, CDR2 SVGEGT. This CDR3 region has 19 residues. V lost 4 bases to trimming and J lost 5 bases; unmatched junction nucleotides: 13. CDR3 nucleotide sequence: TGTGCCAGCAGTTCGGGACTAGCGGGAGTGTGGGGTTCGGACAATGAGCAGTTCTTC. Protein product: CASSSGLAGVWGSDNEQFF.